This T cell receptor (beta chain) comes out of a study of blood T cell repertoires in COVID-19. The overall study: Samples taken during acute and convalescent COVID-19 were collected in the United States, Italy and Spain. PBMCs, B-cell-depleted T cells, or T cells were the source of the cDNA or gDNA that made up the material.

CDR3 size: 18 residues. Germline V gene lookup returns CDR1 LGHDT and CDR2 YNNKEL (reference sequence). The ends lost 4 bases at V and 5 bases at J; junction bases unmatched: 9. In the original workflow: Amplification of reference gene primers provided the estimated nucleated cell counts. Some clones are missing from TCRdb's copy, which holds only in-frame ones; the method was immunoSEQ multiplex PCR. D and trimming were read from the DNA, whereas the V and J calls and clone size are those reported in that table. The sample contains roughly 98,000 clones, roughly 92% of which appear only once. The V call is TRBV3-1 (or the pseudogene TRBV3-2), the J call TRBJ2-2; 14 bases are a match to TRBD2. Material for sequencing was peripheral blood. The clonotype comes from a woman between 55 and 75 years old with active COVID-19. CDR3 sequence (DNA): TGTGCCAGCAGCCGGAAGACTAGCGGGGGGGCCCGTACCGGGGAGCTGTTTTTT. This sequence encodes CASSRKTSGGARTGELFF.